The TCR beta chain described here comes from a study of CXCR3-negative and CXCR3-positive naive CD8 T cells. From germline, CDR1 is ENHRY and CDR2 SYGVKD. The CDR3 consists of 13 residues. On this clonotype itself: The antigen is unknown.

Findings and limits, study-wide: Comparably high diversity was seen in both naive subsets, and much lower diversity in memory CD8+ cells. For the naive subsets, surface CD5 was similar, and TCR strength was inferred from TRB CDR3 properties. Cryopreserved cells showed partially decreased CXCR3 expression, and most assays used fresh PBMCs.

With UMI labels, 5' RACE was used to prepare the TRB cDNA libraries. With the 5' RACE reads reprocessed, TCRdb shows one record per CDR3 protein and no DNA. Recorded here are about 43,000 distinct CDR3 sequences; the top ten clones represent about 10%. Sequenced sample: memory CD8+ T cells from blood. This chain joins TRBV10-3 and TRBJ2-7; TCRdb indicates TRBD1, and absent DNA this call remains unverified. The receptor was isolated from a human donor in good health. Some clones in this sample may be carry-over from other donors' samples. The CDR3 sequence: CAIALQGTYEQYF.